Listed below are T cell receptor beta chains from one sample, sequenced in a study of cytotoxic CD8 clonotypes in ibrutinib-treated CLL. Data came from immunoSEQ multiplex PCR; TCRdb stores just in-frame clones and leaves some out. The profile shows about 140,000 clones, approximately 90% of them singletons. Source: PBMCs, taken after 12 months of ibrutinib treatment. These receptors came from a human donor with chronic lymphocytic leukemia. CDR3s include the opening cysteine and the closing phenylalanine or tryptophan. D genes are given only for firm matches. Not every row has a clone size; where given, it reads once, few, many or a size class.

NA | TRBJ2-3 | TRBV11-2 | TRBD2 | CASSFPAGLAGADTQYF | TGTGCCAGCAGCTTCCCCGCGGGACTAGCGGGAGCAGATACGCAGTATTTT
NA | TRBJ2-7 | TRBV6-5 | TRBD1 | CASSRGQGFAYEQYF | TGTGCCAGCAGTCGGGGACAGGGGTTCGCCTACGAGCAGTACTTC
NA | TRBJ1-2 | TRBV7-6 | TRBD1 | CASSLGQGKFNYGYTF | TGTGCCAGCAGTCTTGGACAGGGTAAATTTAACTATGGCTACACCTTC
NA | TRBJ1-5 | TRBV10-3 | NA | CAIRESGDEQPQHF | TGTGCCATCAGGGAGTCAGGGGATGAACAGCCCCAGCATTTT
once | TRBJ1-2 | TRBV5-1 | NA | CASSSETMLGTAFLNYGYTF | TGCGCCAGCAGCTCGGAGACTATGCTCGGGACGGCCTTTCTTAACTATGGCTACACCTTC
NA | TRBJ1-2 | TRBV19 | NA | CASSIDPTRAYGYTF | TGTGCCAGTAGTATAGATCCTACGCGAGCCTATGGCTACACCTTC
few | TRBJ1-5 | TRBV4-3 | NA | CASSQDSRGAQPQHF | TGCGCCAGCAGCCAAGATTCCCGGGGCGCGCAGCCCCAGCATTTT
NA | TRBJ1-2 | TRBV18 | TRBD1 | CASSPEGTGLGYGYTF | TGTGCCAGCTCACCGGAAGGGACAGGGCTTGGCTATGGCTACACCTTC
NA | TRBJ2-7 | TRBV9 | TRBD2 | CASSAEAGGSPYEQYF | TGTGCCAGCAGTGCTGAAGCGGGAGGGAGCCCCTACGAGCAGTACTTC
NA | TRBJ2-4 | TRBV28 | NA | CASSLRLAKNIQYF | TGTGCCAGCAGTTTAAGACTGGCCAAAAACATTCAGTACTTC
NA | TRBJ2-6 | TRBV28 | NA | CASSLPGTAAGANVLTF | TGTGCCAGCAGTTTACCAGGGACGGCGGCAGGGGCCAACGTCCTGACTTTC
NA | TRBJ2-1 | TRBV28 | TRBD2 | CASSSGLAGVGEQFF | TGTGCCAGCAGTTCGGGACTAGCGGGAGTAGGTGAGCAGTTCTTC
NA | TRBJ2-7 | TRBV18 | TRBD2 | CASSLTGGDEQYF | TGTGCCAGCTCACTAACGGGAGGTGACGAGCAGTACTTC
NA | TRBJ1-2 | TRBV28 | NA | CASSFSGSGYGYTF | TGTGCCAGCAGTTTTTCTGGGTCTGGATATGGCTACACCTTC
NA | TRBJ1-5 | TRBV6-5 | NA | CASSYSGHDQPQHF | TGTGCCAGCAGTTACTCTGGACACGATCAGCCCCAGCATTTT
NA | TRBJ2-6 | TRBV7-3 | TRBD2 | CASSSKAGLPDSGANVLTF | TGTGCCAGCAGCTCAAAAGCGGGACTACCAGACTCTGGGGCCAACGTCCTGACTTTC
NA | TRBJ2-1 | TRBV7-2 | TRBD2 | CASSFPGTSVYNEQFF | TGTGCCAGCAGCTTCCCCGGGACTAGTGTCTACAATGAGCAGTTCTTC
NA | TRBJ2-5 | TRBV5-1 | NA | CASSSGGPGETQYF | TGCGCCAGCAGCTCTGGGGGACCAGGGGAGACCCAGTACTTC
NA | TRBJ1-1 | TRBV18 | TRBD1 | CASSSGTGNTEAFF | TGTGCCAGCTCATCCGGGACAGGGAACACTGAAGCTTTCTTT
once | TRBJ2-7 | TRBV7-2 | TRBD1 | CASSEPGQGAGEQYF | TGTGCCAGCAGCGAACCGGGACAGGGGGCAGGGGAGCAGTACTTC
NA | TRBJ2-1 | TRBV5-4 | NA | CASSLTGQRGNEQFF | TGTGCCAGCAGCTTGACGGGACAACGTGGCAATGAGCAGTTCTTC
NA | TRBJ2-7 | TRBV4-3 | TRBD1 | CASSQAGTEIYEQYF | TGCGCCAGCAGCCAAGCCGGGACAGAGATCTACGAGCAGTACTTC
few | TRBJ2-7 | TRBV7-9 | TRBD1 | CASSPRDSVSYEQYF | TGTGCCAGCAGCCCCCGGGACAGCGTATCCTACGAGCAGTACTTC
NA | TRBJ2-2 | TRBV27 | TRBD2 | CASSLEAGAGELFF | TGTGCCAGCAGTTTGGAAGCGGGGGCCGGGGAGCTGTTTTTT
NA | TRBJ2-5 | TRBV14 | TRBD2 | CASSQELAGGETQYF | TGTGCCAGCAGCCAAGAGCTAGCGGGAGGCGAGACCCAGTACTTC
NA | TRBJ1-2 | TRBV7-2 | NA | CASSLDSNYGYTF | TGTGCCAGCAGCTTAGACTCTAACTATGGCTACACCTTC
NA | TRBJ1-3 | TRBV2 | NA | CASSESDASSGNTIYF | TGTGCCAGCAGTGAGTCTGACGCGTCCTCTGGAAACACCATATATTTT
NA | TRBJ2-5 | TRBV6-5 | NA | CASSLTAVRETQYF | TGTGCCAGCAGTTTAACCGCGGTTCGGGAGACCCAGTACTTC
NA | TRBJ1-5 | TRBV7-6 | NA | CASSLGGTKYSNQPQHF | TGTGCCAGCAGCTTAGGCGGGACAAAATATAGCAATCAGCCCCAGCATTTT
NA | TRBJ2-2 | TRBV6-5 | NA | CASSRVGELFF | TGTGCCAGCAGCAGGGTCGGGGAGCTGTTTTTT
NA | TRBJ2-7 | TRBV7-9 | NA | CASSPSQGSYEQYF | TGTGCCAGCAGCCCTTCGCAGGGATCCTACGAGCAGTACTTC
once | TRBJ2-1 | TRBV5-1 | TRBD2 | CASSLGALAGVYNEQFF | TGCGCCAGCAGCTTGGGTGCACTAGCGGGAGTCTACAATGAGCAGTTCTTC
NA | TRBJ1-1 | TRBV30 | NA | CAWGTGPEAFF | TGTGCCTGGGGGACGGGACCCGAAGCTTTCTTT
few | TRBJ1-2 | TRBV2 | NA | CASDSLNYGYTF | TGTGCCAGCGACAGCCTTAACTATGGCTACACCTTC
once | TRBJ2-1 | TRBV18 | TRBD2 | CASSPVQREGPEQFF | TGTGCCAGCTCACCAGTCCAGCGGGAGGGGCCTGAGCAGTTCTTC
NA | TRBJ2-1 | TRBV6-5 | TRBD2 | CASSYGTSEFF | TGTGCCAGCAGTTACGGGACTAGCGAGTTCTTC
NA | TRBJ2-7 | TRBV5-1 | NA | CASSLGGKDTYEQYF | TGCGCCAGCAGCTTGGGGGGGAAAGATACCTACGAGCAGTACTTC
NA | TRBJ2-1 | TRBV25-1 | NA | CASSELEVNNEQFF | TGTGCCAGCAGTGAATTAGAAGTTAACAATGAGCAGTTCTTC
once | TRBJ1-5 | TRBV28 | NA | CASSTVGNQPQHF | TGTGCCAGCAGCACAGTGGGCAATCAGCCCCAGCATTTT
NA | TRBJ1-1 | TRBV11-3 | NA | CASSPGGVRNTEAFF | TGTGCCAGCAGCCCAGGCGGCGTCCGGAACACTGAAGCTTTCTTT
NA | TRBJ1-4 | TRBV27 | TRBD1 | CASSLFPTGGGEKLFF | TGTGCCAGCAGTTTATTCCCGACAGGGGGAGGTGAAAAACTGTTTTTT
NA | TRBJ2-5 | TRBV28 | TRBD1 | CASSLPGQWETQYF | TGTGCCAGCAGTTTACCGGGACAGTGGGAGACCCAGTACTTC
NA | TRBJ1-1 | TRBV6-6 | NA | CASSHHRVGTEAFF | TGTGCCAGCAGCCACCACAGGGTAGGGACTGAAGCTTTCTTT
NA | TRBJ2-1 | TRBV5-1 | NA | CASSLQGFSDNEQFF | TGCGCCAGCAGCTTACAGGGCTTTTCGGACAATGAGCAGTTCTTC
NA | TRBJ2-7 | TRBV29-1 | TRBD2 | CSVGLAGGKIYEQYF | TGCAGCGTTGGACTAGCGGGAGGTAAAATCTACGAGCAGTACTTC
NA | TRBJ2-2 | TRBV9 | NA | CASSAGGEAAGELFF | TGTGCCAGCAGCGCCGGCGGCGAGGCGGCCGGGGAGCTGTTTTTT
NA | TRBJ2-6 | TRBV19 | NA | CASSLISWGANVLTF | TGTGCCAGTAGTTTGATTAGCTGGGGGGCCAACGTCCTGACTTTC
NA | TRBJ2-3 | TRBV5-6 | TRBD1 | CASSLHPGQGTDTQYF | TGTGCCAGCAGCTTGCACCCGGGACAGGGCACAGATACGCAGTATTTT
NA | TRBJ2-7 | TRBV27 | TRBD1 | CASRRDRGFYEQYF | TGTGCCAGCCGCCGGGACAGGGGGTTCTACGAGCAGTACTTC
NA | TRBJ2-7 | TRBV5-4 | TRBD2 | CASSMTQGLAYEQYF | TGTGCCAGCAGCATGACTCAGGGACTAGCCTACGAGCAGTACTTC
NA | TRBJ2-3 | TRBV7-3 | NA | CASSLKRAPDTQYF | TGTGCCAGCAGCTTAAAGAGGGCCCCAGATACGCAGTATTTT
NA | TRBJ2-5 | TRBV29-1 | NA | CSVVRETQYF | TGCAGCGTGGTACGAGAGACCCAGTACTTC
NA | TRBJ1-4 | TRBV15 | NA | CATRSSRGRVFEKLFF | TGTGCCACCAGGTCCTCGCGGGGGCGAGTCTTCGAAAAACTGTTTTTT
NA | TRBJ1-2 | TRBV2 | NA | CASLPTQGNYGYTF | TGTGCCAGCCTCCCCACCCAGGGGAACTATGGCTACACCTTC